This T cell receptor beta chain came from a study of OX40 agonist ivuxolimab in advanced cancers. The method was immunoSEQ multiplex PCR; TCRdb's version includes in-frame clones alone and lacks a portion of them. The data hold 50,000 or so clones, with around 86% observed a single time. The CDR3 loop spans 14 amino acids. The V and J ends lost 2 bases and 5 bases, in that order; junction bases with no gene match: 5. CDR1 is MDHEN and CDR2 is SYDVKM in the germline V gene. The sequenced sample was CD4+ or CD8+ T cells sorted from blood, obtained in a trial of the OX40 agonist ivuxolimab. The clonotype originates from an adult with an advanced solid tumor such as melanoma, head and neck, liver or kidney cancer. The chain couples TRBV28 to TRBJ2-7; 8 bases are a match to TRBD1. The CDR3 DNA reads TGTGCCAGCAGTTTAGTACAGGGGGGCGACGAGCAGTACTTC. It yields the protein CASSLVQGGDEQYF.